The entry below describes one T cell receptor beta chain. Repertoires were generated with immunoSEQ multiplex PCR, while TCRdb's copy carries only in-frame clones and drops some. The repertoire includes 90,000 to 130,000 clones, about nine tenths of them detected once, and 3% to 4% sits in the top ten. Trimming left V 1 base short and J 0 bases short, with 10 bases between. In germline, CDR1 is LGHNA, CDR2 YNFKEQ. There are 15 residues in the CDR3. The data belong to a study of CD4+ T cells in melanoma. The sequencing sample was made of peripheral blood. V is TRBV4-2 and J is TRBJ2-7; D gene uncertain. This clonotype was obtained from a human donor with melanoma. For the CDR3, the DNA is TGTGCCAGCAGCCAAGGTGGGCAGAGCTCCTACGAGCAGTACTTC. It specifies CASSQGGQSSYEQYF.